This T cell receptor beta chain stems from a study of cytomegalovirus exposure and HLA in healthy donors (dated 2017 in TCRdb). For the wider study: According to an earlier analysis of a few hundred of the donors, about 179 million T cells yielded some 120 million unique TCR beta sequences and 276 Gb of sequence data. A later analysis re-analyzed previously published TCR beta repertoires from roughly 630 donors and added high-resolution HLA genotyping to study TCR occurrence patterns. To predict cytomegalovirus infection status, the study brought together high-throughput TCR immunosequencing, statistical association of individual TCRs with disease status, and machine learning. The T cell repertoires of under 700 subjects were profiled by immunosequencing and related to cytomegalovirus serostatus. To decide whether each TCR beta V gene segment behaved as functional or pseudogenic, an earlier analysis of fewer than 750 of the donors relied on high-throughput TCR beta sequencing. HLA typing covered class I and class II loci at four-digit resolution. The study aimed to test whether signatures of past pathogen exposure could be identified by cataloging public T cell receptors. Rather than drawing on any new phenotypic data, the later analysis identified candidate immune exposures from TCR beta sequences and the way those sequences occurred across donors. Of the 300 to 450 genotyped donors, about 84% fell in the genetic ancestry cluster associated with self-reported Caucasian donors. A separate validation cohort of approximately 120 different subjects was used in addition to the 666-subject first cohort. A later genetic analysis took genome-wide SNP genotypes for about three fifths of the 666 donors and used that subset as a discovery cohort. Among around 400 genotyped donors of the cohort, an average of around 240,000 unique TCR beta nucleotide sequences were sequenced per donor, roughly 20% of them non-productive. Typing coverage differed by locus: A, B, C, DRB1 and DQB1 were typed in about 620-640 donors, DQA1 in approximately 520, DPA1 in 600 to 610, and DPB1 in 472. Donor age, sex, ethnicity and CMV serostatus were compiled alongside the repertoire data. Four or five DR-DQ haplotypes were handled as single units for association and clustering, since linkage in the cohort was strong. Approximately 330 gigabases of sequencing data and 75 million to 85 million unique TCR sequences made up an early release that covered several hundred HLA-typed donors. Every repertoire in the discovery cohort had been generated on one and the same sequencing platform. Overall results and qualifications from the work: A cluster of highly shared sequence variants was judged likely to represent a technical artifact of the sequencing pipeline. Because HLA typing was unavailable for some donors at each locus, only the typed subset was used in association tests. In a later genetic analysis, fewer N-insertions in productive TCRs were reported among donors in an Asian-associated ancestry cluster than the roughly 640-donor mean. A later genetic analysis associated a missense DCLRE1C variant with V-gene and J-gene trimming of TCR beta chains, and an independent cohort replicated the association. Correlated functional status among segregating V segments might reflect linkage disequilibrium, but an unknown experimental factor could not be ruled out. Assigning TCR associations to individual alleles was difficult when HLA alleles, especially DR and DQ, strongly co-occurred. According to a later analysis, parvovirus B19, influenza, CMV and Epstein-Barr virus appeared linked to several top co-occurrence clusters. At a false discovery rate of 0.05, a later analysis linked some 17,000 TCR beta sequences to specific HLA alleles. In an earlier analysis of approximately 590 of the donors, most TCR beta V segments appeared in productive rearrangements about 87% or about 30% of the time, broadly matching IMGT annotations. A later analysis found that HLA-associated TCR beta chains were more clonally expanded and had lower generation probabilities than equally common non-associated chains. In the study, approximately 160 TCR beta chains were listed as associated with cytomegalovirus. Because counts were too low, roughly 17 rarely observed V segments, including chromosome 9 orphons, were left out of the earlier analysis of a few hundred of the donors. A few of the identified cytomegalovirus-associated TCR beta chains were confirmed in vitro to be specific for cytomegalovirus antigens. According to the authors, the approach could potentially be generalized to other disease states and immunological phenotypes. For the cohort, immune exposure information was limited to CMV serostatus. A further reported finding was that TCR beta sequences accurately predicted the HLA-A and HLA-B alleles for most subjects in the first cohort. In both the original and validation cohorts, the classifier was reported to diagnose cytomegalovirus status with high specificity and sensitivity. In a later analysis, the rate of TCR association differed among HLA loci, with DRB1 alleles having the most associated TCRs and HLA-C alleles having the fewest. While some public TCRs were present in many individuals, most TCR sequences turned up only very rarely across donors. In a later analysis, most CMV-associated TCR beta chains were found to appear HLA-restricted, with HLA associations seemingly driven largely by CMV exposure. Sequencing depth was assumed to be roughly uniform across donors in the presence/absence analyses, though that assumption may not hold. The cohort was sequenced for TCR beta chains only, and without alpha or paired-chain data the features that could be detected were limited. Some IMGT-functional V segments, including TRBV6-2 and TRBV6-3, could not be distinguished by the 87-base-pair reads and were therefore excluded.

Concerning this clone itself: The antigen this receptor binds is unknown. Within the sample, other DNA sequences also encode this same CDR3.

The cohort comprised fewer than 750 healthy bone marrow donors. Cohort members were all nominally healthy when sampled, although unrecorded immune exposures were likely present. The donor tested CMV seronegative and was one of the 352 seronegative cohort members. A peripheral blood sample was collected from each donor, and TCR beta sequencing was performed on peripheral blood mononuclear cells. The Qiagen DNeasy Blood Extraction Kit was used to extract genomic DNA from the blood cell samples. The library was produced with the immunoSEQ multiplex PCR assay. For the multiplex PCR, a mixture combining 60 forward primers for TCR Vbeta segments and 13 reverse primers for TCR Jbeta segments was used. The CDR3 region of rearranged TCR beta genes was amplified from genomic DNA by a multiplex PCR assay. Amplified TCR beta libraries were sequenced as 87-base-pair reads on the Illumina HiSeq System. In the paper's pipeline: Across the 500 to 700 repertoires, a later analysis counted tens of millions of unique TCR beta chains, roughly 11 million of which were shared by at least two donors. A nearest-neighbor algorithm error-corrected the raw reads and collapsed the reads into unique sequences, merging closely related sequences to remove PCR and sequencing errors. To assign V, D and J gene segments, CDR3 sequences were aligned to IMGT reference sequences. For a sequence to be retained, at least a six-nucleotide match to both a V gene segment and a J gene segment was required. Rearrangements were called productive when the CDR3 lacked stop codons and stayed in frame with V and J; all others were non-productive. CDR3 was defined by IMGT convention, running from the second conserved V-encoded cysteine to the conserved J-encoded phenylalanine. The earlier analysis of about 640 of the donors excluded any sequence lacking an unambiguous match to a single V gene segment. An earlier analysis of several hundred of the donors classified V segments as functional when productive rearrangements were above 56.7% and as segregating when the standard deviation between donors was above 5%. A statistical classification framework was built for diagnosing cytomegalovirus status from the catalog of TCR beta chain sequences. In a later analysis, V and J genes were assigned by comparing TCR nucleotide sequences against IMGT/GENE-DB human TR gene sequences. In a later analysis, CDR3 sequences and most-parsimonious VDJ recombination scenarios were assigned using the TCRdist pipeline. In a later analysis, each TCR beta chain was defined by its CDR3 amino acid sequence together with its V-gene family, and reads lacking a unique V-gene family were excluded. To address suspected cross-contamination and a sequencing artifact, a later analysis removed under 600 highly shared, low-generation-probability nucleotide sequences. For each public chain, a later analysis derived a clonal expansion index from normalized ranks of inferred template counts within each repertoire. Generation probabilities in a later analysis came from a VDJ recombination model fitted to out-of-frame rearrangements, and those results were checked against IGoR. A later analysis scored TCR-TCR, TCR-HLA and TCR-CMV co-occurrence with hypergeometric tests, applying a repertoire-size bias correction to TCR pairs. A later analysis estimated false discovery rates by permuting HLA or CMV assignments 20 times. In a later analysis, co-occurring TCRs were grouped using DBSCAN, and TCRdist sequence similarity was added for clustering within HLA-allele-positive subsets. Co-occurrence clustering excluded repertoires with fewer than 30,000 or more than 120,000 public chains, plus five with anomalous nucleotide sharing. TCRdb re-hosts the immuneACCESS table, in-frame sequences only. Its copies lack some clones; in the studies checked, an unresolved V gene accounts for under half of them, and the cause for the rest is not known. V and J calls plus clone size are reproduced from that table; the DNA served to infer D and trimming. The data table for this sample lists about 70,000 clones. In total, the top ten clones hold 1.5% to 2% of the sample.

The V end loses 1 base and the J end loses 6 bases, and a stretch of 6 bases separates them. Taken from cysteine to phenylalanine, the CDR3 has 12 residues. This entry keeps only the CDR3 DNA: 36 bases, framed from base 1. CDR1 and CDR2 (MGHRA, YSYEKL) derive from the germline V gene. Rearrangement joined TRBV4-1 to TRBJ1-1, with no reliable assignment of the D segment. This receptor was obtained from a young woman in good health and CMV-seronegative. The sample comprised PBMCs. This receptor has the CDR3 CASSQGPAEAFF. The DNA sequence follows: TGCGCCAGCAGCCAAGGGCCAGCTGAAGCTTTCTTT.